These 23 T cell receptor beta chains came from one sample sequenced in a study of T-cell reconstitution after alpha-beta-depleted transplantation in children. A TCRbeta library incorporating unique molecular identifiers was prepared. One entry per CDR3 protein results from TCRdb running MiXCR on the PCR reads. Of hundreds of thousands of distinct CDR3 sequences listed, over 10% are singletons. Sequencing was performed on PBMCs, mostly from graft donor cells, taken 360 days after TCRalphabeta/CD19-depleted stem cell transplant. These receptors were collected from a male patient aged 5 to 17 who had a stem cell transplant for acute myeloid leukemia, so the T cells may come from the graft donor.

This clonotype has more than one count but fewer than ten. The chain employs TRBV7-2 and TRBJ2-7; D is ambiguous. V shed 3 bases and J shed 2 bases, with 20 bases lying between them. Germline V CDR1 and CDR2: SGHTA, FQGNSA. The CDR3 loop spans 17 amino acids. CDR3 amino acids: CASSLAPPGRVPYEQYF. In nucleotides, the CDR3 is TGTGCCAGCAGCTTGGCGCCCCCCGGAAGAGTACCCTACGAGCAGTACTTC.

This clonotype was found a few times. The chain uses TRBV6-2 or TRBV6-3 and TRBJ2-1; D gene uncertain. The CDR3 is 13 amino acids. V was trimmed by 5 bases and J by 3 bases, leaving 8 bases between them. Germline-derived CDR1 and CDR2 are MNHEY and SVGEGT. The CDR3 region has the DNA TGTGCCAGCAGTACCTTGCGCTACAATGAGCAGTTCTTC. Translation: CASSTLRYNEQFF.

This clonotype was recorded a few times. This chain links TRBV11-2 with TRBJ2-1; 11 positions agree with TRBD2. Per germline, CDR1 SGHAT and CDR2 FQNNGV. Germline trimming cut 6 bases from V and 5 bases from J; bases unmatched to any gene: 9. This CDR3 has 16 amino acids. The CDR3 spells CASSPGTSGHNNEQFF. The CDR3 bases are TGTGCCAGCAGTCCAGGGACTAGCGGCCACAACAATGAGCAGTTCTTC.

This clonotype occurred a few times. This rearrangement joins TRBV5-1 to TRBJ1-2, with D possibly TRBD1 on 6 matching bases. Germline CDR1 SGHRS, CDR2 YFSETQ. This CDR3 is built from 16 residues. Trimming pared 0 bases from V and 5 bases from J, leaving 17 bases between. CDR3 coding DNA: TGCGCCAGCAGCTTGGGACGGGGGCGTTTGGGTTATGGCTACACCTTC. Translation gives CASSLGRGRLGYGYTF.

In its sample, this clonotype was seen a few times. The chain is built from TRBV20-1 and TRBJ2-1, with TRBD2 matching over 12 bases. The length of the CDR3 is 18 residues. The ends lost 3 bases at V and 5 bases at J; junction bases unmatched: 14. CDR1 is DFQATT, CDR2 SNEGSKA, per germline (reference sequence). CDR3 region: CSARSQGATSGSDNEQFF. In DNA form, the CDR3 reads TGCAGTGCTAGGTCCCAGGGGGCGACTAGCGGGAGCGACAATGAGCAGTTCTTC.

This clonotype has ten or more counts. The rearrangement joins TRBV6-5 to TRBJ2-7, with D maybe TRBD2 (6 bases). The CDR3 is 10 residues long. Germline CDR1 reads MNHEY; CDR2 reads SVGAGI. The V gene lost 10 bases and the J gene lost 7 bases, with 11 bases spanning the gap. The CDR3 is CATRGVEQYF. CDR3 in DNA: TGTGCCACCCGCGGGGTGGAGCAGTACTTC.

This clonotype showed up many times. The V call is TRBV5-1, the J call TRBJ2-5; D uncertain. Germline V gene data show CDR1 as SGHRS and CDR2 as YFSETQ. The length of the CDR3 is 12 residues. V lost 1 base to trimming and J lost 4 bases, with 5 bases between them. Written as DNA, the CDR3 is TGCGCCAGCAGCTTGATAGGAGAGACCCAGTACTTC. As protein: CASSLIGETQYF.

This clonotype was detected a few times. The rearrangement joins TRBV10-3 to TRBJ2-5; D gene ambiguous. V was clipped by 3 bases and J by 9 bases, with 20 bases between them. Germline CDR1 is ENHRY and CDR2 is SYGVKD. The CDR3 runs to 15 residues. The CDR3 protein is CAISDFEGPVLAQYF. CDR3 bases: TGTGCCATCAGTGATTTCGAAGGTCCAGTTTTGGCCCAGTACTTC.

The rearrangement joins TRBV6-2 or TRBV6-3 to TRBJ2-7; perhaps D is TRBD1 or TRBD2 (5 bases each). V gave up 4 bases and J gave up 7 bases, with 23 bases separating them. The CDR3 loop spans 16 amino acids. Germline V gene sequence: CDR1 MNHEY, CDR2 SVGEGT. CDR3: CASSSPSGTPVPEQYF. As DNA, the CDR3 is TGTGCCAGCAGTTCCCCATCCGGGACCCCCGTCCCGGAGCAGTACTTC.

The V call is TRBV7-8, the J call TRBJ1-5; maybe TRBD1 (5 bases). Germline-derived CDR1 and CDR2 are SGHVS and FQNEAQ. Trimming removed 5 bases at V and 6 bases at J, with 17 bases between. The CDR3 is 15 residues long. The CDR3 region is CASSNRTSTGQPQHF. CDR3 DNA sequence: TGTGCCAGCAGCAATAGGACATCCACGGGTCAGCCCCAGCATTTT.

There are a few counts of this clonotype. J is TRBJ2-7 and V is TRBV6-2 or TRBV6-3; TRBD1 might be the D (5 bases). Trimming took 0 bases from V and 4 from J, leaving 10 bases between them. From germline, CDR1 is MNHEY and CDR2 SVGEGT. The CDR3 length is 14 residues. DNA for the CDR3: TGTGCCAGCAGTTACTCGGCAGCAGGGTACGAGCAGTACTTC. It encodes CASSYSAAGYEQYF.

This clonotype was detected many times. This chain uses TRBV10-3 with TRBJ2-5; TRBD2 matches at 7 bases. This CDR3 is built from 18 residues. Trimming removed 0 bases from V and 4 bases from J; junction bases left unmatched: 14. Germline V gene lookup returns CDR1 ENHRY and CDR2 SYGVKD. CDR3 nucleotides: TGTGCCATCAGTGAGTCGCTTCCCTCCCGTTTAGCGGGAGAGACCCAGTACTTC. It yields the protein CAISESLPSRLAGETQYF.

This rearrangement joins TRBV15 to TRBJ2-5; unclear D gene. Germline V CDR1 and CDR2: LNHNV, YYDKDF (reference sequence). CDR3 length: 12 residues. V was trimmed by 1 base and J by 7 bases, leaving 7 bases between them. CDR3 region: CATSRVPATQYF. CDR3 DNA: TGTGCCACCAGCAGAGTACCGGCGACCCAGTACTTC.

This clonotype has just a few counts. The J gene is TRBJ2-3, the V gene TRBV12-3 or TRBV12-4; no reliable D call. This CDR3 has 12 residues. Trimming shortened V by 3 bases and J by 8 bases, and 9 bases separated the two germline ends. CDR3 DNA sequence: TGTGCCAGCAGTTTGGAAGGTGGTACGCAGTATTTT. This translates into CASSLEGGTQYF.

The CDR3 sequence is CSARLPGSETQYF. In DNA form, the CDR3 reads TGCAGTGCTAGACTCCCAGGCTCGGAGACCCAGTACTTC. The J gene is TRBJ2-5, the V gene TRBV20-1; D gene unclear. V lost 2 bases, J lost 5 bases, and 12 bases lay in between. Germline-derived CDR1 and CDR2 are DFQATT and SNEGSKA (reference sequence). There are 13 residues in the CDR3.

This clonotype showed up just a few times. This chain joins TRBV12-3 or TRBV12-4 and TRBJ2-3; D uncertain. The V end lost 3 bases, the J end lost 7 bases, and 11 bases lay between the germline ends. CDR3 length equals 13 residues. In DNA, the CDR3 is TGTGCCAGCAGTTTTTCTACAGCCCATACGCAGTATTTT. This sequence encodes CASSFSTAHTQYF.

This clonotype was observed many times. The chain employs TRBV20-1 and TRBJ2-1; 13 nucleotides align to TRBD2. The ends lost 3 bases at V and 10 bases at J; junction bases unmatched: 9. This CDR3 has 15 amino acids. CDR1 and CDR2 from the germline V gene are DFQATT and SNEGSKA (reference sequence). CDR3 region: CSASQLAGGPWEQFF. The CDR3 DNA is TGCAGTGCTAGCCAACTAGCGGGAGGGCCTTGGGAGCAGTTCTTC.

Ten or more counts support this clonotype. This chain joins TRBV12-3 or TRBV12-4 and TRBJ1-2; no clear D. V was cut by 6 bases and J by 4 bases, with 18 bases left in between. The CDR3 totals 15 residues. The CDR3 nucleotides read TGTGCCAGCAGCCCTCCGGATCCACGGCGCTATGGCTACACCTTC. Translated, it gives CASSPPDPRRYGYTF.

The chain employs TRBV7-9 and TRBJ2-2; no firm D call. The ends were cut back, 5 bases at V and 2 bases at J, with 6 bases in the middle. CDR1 is SEHNR and CDR2 is FQNEAQ in the germline V gene (reference sequence). The CDR3 sequence is 13 residues long. The CDR3 coding sequence is TGTGCCAGCAGCGAAACAAACACCGGGGAGCTGTTTTTT. This gives the protein CASSETNTGELFF.

This chain uses TRBV7-9 with TRBJ2-5; unclear D gene. The V gene's germline CDR1 is SEHNR and CDR2 FQNEAQ (reference sequence). V shed 2 bases and J shed 5 bases, with 21 bases lying between them. The CDR3 has 17 residues. The chain's CDR3 is CASSLWIAAGLRETQYF. CDR3 coding DNA: TGTGCCAGCAGCTTATGGATCGCGGCAGGCCTTAGGGAGACCCAGTACTTC.

The sample holds a few counts of this clonotype. The gene calls are TRBV7-2 and TRBJ2-6; D remains ambiguous. Germline CDR1 is SGHTA and CDR2 is FQGNSA. The germline V and J ends were trimmed by 0 bases and 0 bases, with 9 bases remaining between them. The CDR3 covers 17 residues. The CDR3, as DNA: TGTGCCAGCAGCTTAGCCGTCCTTGACTCTGGGGCCAACGTCCTGACTTTC. It is translated as CASSLAVLDSGANVLTF.

The V and J genes are TRBV7-6 and TRBJ2-7; 7 bases match TRBD2. CDR1 and CDR2 (germline): SGHVS, FNYEAQ. The CDR3 runs to 16 residues. The V segment lost 4 bases and the J segment 4 bases; nucleotides outside the gene matches: 13. The CDR3 nucleotides are TGTGCCAGCAGCTCTCGGGTGCGAGCGGGAAGGTACGAGCAGTACTTC. Its translation is CASSSRVRAGRYEQYF.

This sequence joins TRBV5-1 and TRBJ2-7, with 7 bases aligning to TRBD1. V trimming: 0 bases; J trimming: 0 bases; junction bases outside the gene matches: 6. Germline CDR1 reads SGHRS; CDR2 reads YFSETQ. There are 16 residues in the CDR3. CDR3 coding DNA: TGCGCCAGCAGCTTGGGGGTCGGGACAGCCTCCTACGAGCAGTACTTC. Its protein product is CASSLGVGTASYEQYF.